The 8 T cell receptor beta chains below come from one sample, sequenced in a study of T-cell memory formation after mild COVID-19. TCRdb passed the 5' RACE reads through MiXCR, listing each CDR3 protein once. The sample includes over 50,000 distinct CDR3 sequences, over 9% of them seen just once. Sample: PBMCs or a T cell subset sorted from them (not recorded which). These receptors were collected from an adult woman who had mild COVID-19 (a few samples of this study predate the infection). Cell type and time point are not known.

V gene TRBV20-1 combines with J gene TRBJ1-2, with 9 bases identical to TRBD1. Germline assignment: CDR1 DFQATT and CDR2 SNEGSKA (reference sequence). There are 16 residues in the CDR3. V was clipped by 5 bases and J by 8 bases; unmatched bases: 18. CDR3 amino acids: CSAPPVPGQGLEGYTF. The CDR3 coding sequence is TGCAGTGCTCCCCCCGTCCCGGGACAGGGATTGGAGGGCTACACCTTC.

In its sample, this clonotype was seen many times. The chain couples TRBV20-1 to TRBJ1-3; D possibly corresponds to TRBD1 (5 bases). Looked up from germline, CDR1 is DFQATT and CDR2 is SNEGSKA (reference sequence). V shed 5 bases and J shed 0 bases, with 11 bases lying between them. The CDR3 length is 14 residues. CDR3 sequence reads: CSAPGTRSGNTIYF. The CDR3 DNA follows: TGCAGTGCTCCCGGGACTCGCTCTGGAAACACCATATATTTT.

J is TRBJ2-3 and V is TRBV4-1; D gene unclear. The CDR3 loop spans 14 amino acids. V was pared by 1 base and J by 3 bases, with 8 bases between. The V gene's germline CDR1 is MGHRA and CDR2 YSYEKL. DNA for the CDR3: TGCGCCAGCAGCCAAGCCCCAACAACAGATACGCAGTATTTT. Translated: CASSQAPTTDTQYF.

This clonotype was seen more than once but under ten times. The gene calls are TRBV4-3 and TRBJ2-2; D remains unclear. Germline-derived CDR1 and CDR2 are LGHNA and YSLEER. The V end was cut by 2 bases, the J end by 3 bases, with 4 bases between. The CDR3 has 13 residues. CDR3 loop: CASSQRHTGELFF. CDR3 bases: TGCGCCAGCAGCCAACGACACACCGGGGAGCTGTTTTTT.

This clonotype occurred a few times. The V gene is TRBV20-1, the J gene TRBJ1-2; unclear D gene. The V end lost 1 base, the J end lost 2 bases, and 14 bases lay between the germline ends. In germline, CDR1 is DFQATT, CDR2 SNEGSKA (reference sequence). CDR3 length: 15 amino acids. The CDR3 here is CSARGRRSGNYGYTF. CDR3 DNA sequence: TGCAGTGCTAGAGGTCGCCGGTCGGGGAACTATGGCTACACCTTC.

J is TRBJ1-5 and V is TRBV12-3 or TRBV12-4; D possibly corresponds to TRBD1 (5 bases). Trimming cost V 7 bases and J 7 bases, with 11 bases left between them. This CDR3 comprises 12 residues. The CDR3, as DNA: TGTGCCAGCACCCGGGGGGACCAGCCCCAGCATTTT. It is translated as CASTRGDQPQHF.

The DNA of the CDR3 is TGCAGTGCTACGCTAGCGAGCACAGATACGCAGTATTTT. Translating gives CSATLASTDTQYF. The V and J genes are TRBV20-1 and TRBJ2-3; maybe TRBD2 (6 bases). V gave up 4 bases and J gave up 0 bases, with 8 bases separating them. Germline CDR1 DFQATT, CDR2 SNEGSKA (reference sequence). The CDR3 is 13 residues long.

A few counts support this clonotype. This sequence joins TRBV5-1 and TRBJ2-2, with 7 bases fitting TRBD2. The CDR3 has 14 residues. Unmatched junction bases numbered 3, after V lost 4 bases and J lost 3 bases. From germline, CDR1 is SGHRS and CDR2 YFSETQ. Here the CDR3 DNA reads TGCGCCAGCAGCACCAGCGGGGACACCGGGGAGCTGTTTTTT. Translated: CASSTSGDTGELFF.